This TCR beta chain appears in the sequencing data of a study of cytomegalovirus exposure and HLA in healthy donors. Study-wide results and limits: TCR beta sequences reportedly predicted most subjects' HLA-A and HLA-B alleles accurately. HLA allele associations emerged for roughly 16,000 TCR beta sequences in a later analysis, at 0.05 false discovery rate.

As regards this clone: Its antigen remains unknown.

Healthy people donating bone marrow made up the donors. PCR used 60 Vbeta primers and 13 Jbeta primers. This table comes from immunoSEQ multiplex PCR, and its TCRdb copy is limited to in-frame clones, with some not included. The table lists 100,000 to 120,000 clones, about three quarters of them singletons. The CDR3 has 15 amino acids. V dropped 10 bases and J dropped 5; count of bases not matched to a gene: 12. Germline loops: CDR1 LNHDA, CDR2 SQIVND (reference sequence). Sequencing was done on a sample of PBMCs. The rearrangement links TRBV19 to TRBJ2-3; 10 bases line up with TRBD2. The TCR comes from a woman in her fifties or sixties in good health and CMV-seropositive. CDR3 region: CATTDRRLAGDTQYF. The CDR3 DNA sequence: TGTGCCACGACCGACCGACGACTAGCGGGAGATACGCAGTATTTT.